This T cell receptor (beta chain) emerged from a study of blood T cell repertoires in COVID-19 (dated by TCRdb to the early 2020s). About the investigation overall: Samples covering the acute and convalescent phases of COVID-19 were provided by collaborators in the United States, Italy and Spain. Sample metadata almost always included a de-identified subject ID, COVID-19 status, age in years and sex. The repertoires were released in a freely available public database meant as a resource for research on the immune response to SARS-CoV-2. The material from the prospective study consisted of cDNA or gDNA derived from T cells, B-cell-depleted T cells, or PBMCs. Samples were obtained from the ongoing ImmuneRACE study (first 160 participants) and from 1,254 subjects provided by 6 global collaborators. Deeply sampled blood TCRbeta repertoires from subjects exposed to, actively infected with, or recovered from COVID-19 were included in the dataset. Where available, HLA class I and class II types were taken from metadata supplied by the sample provider and were not determined by assay-based typing. Results and caveats for the whole study, not just this receptor: The quantity of clinical and demographic metadata differed by source and by participant and was supplied without curation.

The immunoSEQ Assay, a bias-controlled multiplex PCR, was used to amplify TCRbeta CDR3 regions from genomic DNA. On the authors' methods: Within the assay, amplification of reference gene primers was used to estimate how many nucleated cells each sample contained. To quantify the absolute abundance of each unique TCRbeta CDR3 rearrangement, sequence reads were collapsed and filtered. For each sample, productive Simpson clonality was calculated as the square root of Simpson's diversity index across productive rearrangements. TCRdb provides this immuneACCESS table in a form limited to in-frame rearrangements. Some clones are lacking; in checked studies, under half of them reflect an unresolved V gene, and why the rest are absent is not known. D and trimming were read from the DNA, whereas the V and J calls and clone size are those reported in that table. This sample gives 200,000 to 300,000 clones in total; approximately 86% of them show up just once. 1.5% to 2% of the sample belongs to the ten largest clones.

Another Seattle source contributed samples from volunteer blood donors who had recovered from COVID-19. The collaborating institutions used their own protocols to collect whole blood in K2EDTA tubes. For TCRbeta analysis, collaborator samples were shipped as frozen whole blood, as isolated PBMCs, or as DNA extracted from either sample type. The CDR3 contains 13 residues, cysteine and phenylalanine counted. Solely the CDR3 DNA is kept, with 39 bases framed from the first base. According to the germline V gene, CDR1 reads ENHRY and CDR2 reads SYGVKD. Deletion took 7 bases off V and 5 bases off J, with a span of 13 bases between the germline ends. On this clone: Its antigen is not yet known. No quality values exist for individual bases; no much larger clone is one base distant.

The TCR was taken from a woman aged 55-70 years who had recovered from COVID-19. The chain is made from TRBV10-3 and TRBJ2-3, and TRBD2 may be the D gene, going by 6 matching bases. What was sequenced was peripheral blood. The sequenced DNA: TGTGCCATCACCTCGGGGGTGGAAGATACGCAGTATTTT. This translates into CAITSGVEDTQYF.